The next 30 T cell receptor beta chains were all read from a single sample in a study of human T cells and chemical hapten exposure. TCRdb used MiXCR to reprocess the RACE reads, holding one entry per CDR3 protein. In the table there are 85,000 to 100,000 distinct CDR3 sequences, 8% to 13% of which are singletons. Described time point: patch test 2, 6 weeks after DPC sensitization. Stated treatment: therapeutic diphenylcyclopropenone sensitization with weekly scalp DPC. The source was whole blood, collected in connection with sensitization to the hapten diphenylcyclopropenone (DPC). These receptors all come from a man aged 40-50 years with alopecia areata. Some clones in this sample may be carry-over from other donors' samples.

V is TRBV2 and J is TRBJ2-3, with D unclear. The CDR3 covers 15 residues. Germline V CDR1 and CDR2: SNHLY, FYNNEI. Trimming removed 1 base at V and 4 bases at J, with 12 bases between. CDR3 in amino acids: CASSEDLPGADTQYF. The CDR3 DNA follows: TGTGCCAGCAGTGAAGACCTCCCTGGGGCAGATACGCAGTATTTT.

This clonotype has just a few counts. This chain uses TRBV4-1 with TRBJ2-7; no firm D call. Per germline, CDR1 MGHRA and CDR2 YSYEKL. The CDR3 has 13 residues. The V gene lost 1 base and the J gene lost 2 bases, with 6 bases spanning the gap. CDR3: CASSQVLAYEQYF. In DNA form, the CDR3 reads TGCGCCAGCAGCCAAGTGTTGGCCTACGAGCAGTACTTC.

This clonotype was seen a few times. The chain couples TRBV4-1 to TRBJ2-2, with 7 bases identical to TRBD2. Germline loops: CDR1 MGHRA, CDR2 YSYEKL. The CDR3 runs to 15 residues. V was clipped by 0 bases and J by 6 bases; unmatched bases: 4. CDR3 in amino acids: CASSQEGLAAGELFF. The DNA for the CDR3 is TGCGCCAGCAGCCAAGAAGGGCTAGCGGCCGGGGAGCTGTTTTTT.

This clonotype was observed a few times. The chain is built from TRBV30 and TRBJ2-3; D possibly uses TRBD1 or TRBD2 (5 bases each). This CDR3 has 14 amino acids. Between the trimmed V and J ends, which lost 6 bases and 2 bases, there was a span of 15 bases. Per germline, CDR1 GTSNPN and CDR2 SVGIG (reference sequence). The CDR3 protein is CACNRDGHTDTQYF. The CDR3 DNA reads TGTGCCTGTAACCGGGACGGACACACAGATACGCAGTATTTT.

The chain uses TRBV20-1 and TRBJ2-2; TRBD2 matches at 9 bases. The V gene end was trimmed by 0 bases and the J gene end by 7 bases; junction bases not matched to a gene: 3. This CDR3 region has 14 residues. CDR1 is DFQATT, CDR2 SNEGSKA, per germline (reference sequence). This chain's CDR3 is CSARDGSGSGELFF. The CDR3 DNA is TGCAGTGCTAGAGACGGTAGCGGGAGCGGGGAGCTGTTTTTT.

The sample holds many counts of this clonotype. This chain links TRBV7-2 with TRBJ2-2; D possibly uses TRBD1 or TRBD2 (5 bases each). Trimming took 5 bases from V and 2 from J, leaving 9 bases between them. CDR3 length: 14 amino acids. The V gene's germline CDR1 is SGHTA and CDR2 FQGNSA. The CDR3 here is CASSPGPNTGELFF. CDR3 coding DNA: TGTGCCAGCAGCCCGGGACCAAACACCGGGGAGCTGTTTTTT.

This clonotype was counted many times. The rearrangement joins TRBV3-1 to TRBJ2-3; 13 bases align to TRBD2. There are 20 residues in the CDR3. Germline trimming cut 0 bases from V and 0 bases from J; bases unmatched to any gene: 9. The germline CDR1 and CDR2 sequences are LGHDT and YNNKEL (reference sequence). The DNA of the CDR3 is TGTGCCAGCAGCCAAGATCTTGGGACTAGCGGGACTTCTAGCACAGATACGCAGTATTTT. Residues: CASSQDLGTSGTSSTDTQYF.

This chain joins TRBV11-3 and TRBJ2-5; D gene unclear. The CDR3 is made up of 13 amino acids. Trimming left V 6 bases short and J 2 bases short, with 10 bases between. CDR1 SGHNT and CDR2 YENEEA come from the germline V gene. CDR3 sequence (DNA): TGTGCCAGCAGTTCTAGGGTTCAAGAGACCCAGTACTTC. This encodes CASSSRVQETQYF.

The rearrangement links TRBV6-2 or TRBV6-3 to TRBJ2-7; TRBD2 aligns across 13 bases. This CDR3 has 15 amino acids. J was trimmed by 9 bases and V by 7 bases; bases with no gene match: 12. Germline CDR1 is MNHEY and CDR2 is SVGEGT. As DNA, the CDR3 is TGTGCCAGCACCCTAGGGACTAGCGGGACGACTGGGCAGTACTTC. The encoded protein is CASTLGTSGTTGQYF.

The chain joins TRBV12-3 or TRBV12-4 to TRBJ2-1, with 12 nucleotides matching TRBD2. Trimming at V came to 6 bases and at J to 9 bases, leaving 9 bases not matched to a gene. This CDR3 contains 15 residues. The CDR3 DNA sequence: TGTGCCAGCAGCTCGACTAGCGGGAGCGGCGGTGAGCAGTTCTTC. The encoded protein is CASSSTSGSGGEQFF.

This clonotype appeared a few times. The gene calls are TRBV11-1 and TRBJ2-5, with a tentative D call TRBD2 (5 bases). CDR1 is SGHAT and CDR2 is FQDESV in the germline V gene (reference sequence). Trimming stripped 5 bases from V and 2 bases from J, with 9 bases between. This CDR3 spans 13 amino acids. In DNA, the CDR3 is TGTGCCAGCAGCCCAGGAGGTCAAGAGACCCAGTACTTC. It encodes CASSPGGQETQYF.

This clonotype occurred many times. The chain links TRBV3-1 to TRBJ2-3; D is unresolved. The CDR3 loop spans 15 amino acids. Germline V gives CDR1 LGHDT, CDR2 YNNKEL (reference sequence). The V gene lost 1 base and the J gene lost 6 bases, with 14 bases spanning the gap. The CDR3 bases are TGTGCCAGCAGCCAAGGCTTCGCCGTTGACGATACGCAGTATTTT. This encodes CASSQGFAVDDTQYF.

This chain joins TRBV20-1 and TRBJ2-3; 7 bases are a match to TRBD1. The CDR3 consists of 14 residues. Germline values: CDR1 DFQATT, CDR2 SNEGSKA (reference sequence). V dropped 4 bases and J dropped 3; count of bases not matched to a gene: 7. Here the CDR3 DNA reads TGCAGTGCTAACGGGACAGCTCTAACAGATACGCAGTATTTT. Its protein product is CSANGTALTDTQYF.

This clonotype was seen a few times. CDR3 sequence: CASSSGQFQETQYF. Here the CDR3 DNA reads TGTGCCAGCAGCTCCGGACAGTTCCAAGAGACCCAGTACTTC. The rearrangement joins TRBV28 to TRBJ2-5, with D maybe TRBD1 (6 bases). CDR1 MDHEN and CDR2 SYDVKM come from the germline V gene. Trimming removed 6 bases at V and 1 base at J, with 12 bases between. CDR3 length: 14 residues.

This clonotype was seen at least ten times. This chain uses TRBV7-9 with TRBJ2-7, with D unclear. The CDR3 totals 15 residues. V dropped 5 bases and J dropped 6 bases, with 20 bases sitting between them. Per germline, CDR1 SEHNR and CDR2 FQNEAQ (reference sequence). CDR3 nucleotide sequence: TGTGCCAGCAGCCCTCGAACAGACCCTAAACGCGAGCAGTACTTC. This gives the protein CASSPRTDPKREQYF.

The chain combines TRBV5-1 with TRBJ2-3; tentative D call: TRBD2 (6 bases). The CDR3 runs 15 residues. Germline-derived CDR1 and CDR2 are SGHRS and YFSETQ. V was shortened by 0 bases and J by 2 bases, with 10 bases between the two germline ends. The CDR3 loop reads CASSLAGVYTDTQYF. CDR3 coding DNA: TGCGCCAGCAGCTTGGCGGGAGTATACACAGATACGCAGTATTTT.

Ten or more counts support this clonotype. CDR3 sequence: CASKSGLAGVVEGYEQYV. As DNA, the CDR3 is TGTGCCAGCAAATCTGGACTAGCGGGAGTGGTCGAGGGGTACGAGCAGTACGTC. This sequence joins TRBV27 and TRBJ2-7; 13 nucleotides align to TRBD2. Per germline, CDR1 MNHEY and CDR2 SMNVEV (reference sequence). With 7 bases clipped from V and 4 bases from J, the junction kept 16 bases outside the gene matches. The CDR3 spans 18 residues.

This clonotype was detected only a few times. This rearrangement joins TRBV28 to TRBJ2-4, with D unresolved. The CDR3 is 17 residues long. V lost 3 bases to trimming and J lost 6 bases, with 21 bases between them. CDR1 is MDHEN, CDR2 SYDVKM, per germline. The CDR3 sequence: CASSFHPFQASGNIQYF. The CDR3 DNA follows: TGTGCCAGCAGTTTCCATCCCTTTCAGGCGTCCGGAAACATTCAGTACTTC.

V and J are TRBV11-3 and TRBJ2-1; 9 nucleotides agree with TRBD2. Losses at the gene ends were 3 bases for V and 5 bases for J; bases not matched to a gene: 5. Looked up from germline, CDR1 is SGHNT and CDR2 is YENEEA. The CDR3 is 15 amino acids. The CDR3 spells CASSFRSGSDNEQFF. The CDR3 DNA reads as TGTGCCAGCAGCTTCCGTAGCGGGAGCGACAATGAGCAGTTCTTC.

In this sample, this clonotype turned up many times. The chain combines TRBV12-3 or TRBV12-4 with TRBJ1-4; 8 nucleotides match TRBD1. The V segment lost 5 bases and the J segment 8 bases; nucleotides outside the gene matches: 7. This CDR3 comprises 14 residues. CDR3: CASSVQGAGEKLFF. The CDR3 DNA is TGTGCCAGCAGTGTTCAGGGGGCAGGGGAAAAACTGTTTTTT.

This chain uses TRBV7-9 with TRBJ2-3, with D unresolved. The CDR3 spans 13 residues. Germline CDR1 SEHNR, CDR2 FQNEAQ (reference sequence). The V gene lost 4 bases and the J gene lost 2 bases, with 7 bases spanning the gap. DNA for the CDR3: TGTGCCAGCAGCTCCGACCCCACAGATACGCAGTATTTT. It specifies CASSSDPTDTQYF.

This clonotype was seen a handful of times. The V and J genes are TRBV6-1 and TRBJ2-3, with D hard to call. This CDR3 is built from 16 residues. V lost 1 base to trimming and J lost 0 bases, with 11 bases between them. In germline, CDR1 is MNHNS, CDR2 SASEGT. CDR3 protein: CASSEVSQISTDTQYF. As DNA, the CDR3 is TGTGCCAGCAGTGAAGTTAGTCAAATTAGCACAGATACGCAGTATTTT.

This chain uses TRBV2 with TRBJ2-2; 7 nucleotides match TRBD2. Germline CDR1 SNHLY, CDR2 FYNNEI. CDR3 size: 15 residues. Trimming at V came to 4 bases and at J to 0 bases, leaving 2 bases not matched to a gene. This chain's CDR3 is CASSGLAANTGELFF. In DNA form, the CDR3 reads TGTGCCAGCAGTGGGCTAGCGGCGAACACCGGGGAGCTGTTTTTT.

V is TRBV19 and J is TRBJ2-1; 7 bases align to TRBD2. The CDR3 runs to 13 residues. Germline V gene lookup returns CDR1 LNHDA and CDR2 SQIVND (reference sequence). V lost 0 bases, J lost 12 bases, and 5 bases stayed unmatched. The CDR3 spells CASSIDWTSRQFF. The CDR3, as DNA: TGTGCCAGTAGTATAGATTGGACTAGTCGGCAGTTCTTC.

The J gene is TRBJ2-2, the V gene TRBV6-2 or TRBV6-3, with D perhaps TRBD1 (7 bases). V was pared by 2 bases and J by 15 bases, with 13 bases between. Germline-derived CDR1 and CDR2 are MNHEY and SVGEGT. CDR3 length: 12 residues. Here the CDR3 reads CASSYVQGRMFF. The CDR3 DNA reads as TGTGCCAGCAGTTACGTACAGGGGAGGATGTTTTTT.

The table lists this clonotype with many counts. V usage is TRBV6-5 and J usage is TRBJ1-1; 8 positions agree with TRBD1. V trimming: 5 bases; J trimming: 3 bases; junction bases outside the gene matches: 5. Germline values: CDR1 MNHEY, CDR2 SVGAGI. The CDR3 consists of 14 residues. The DNA for the CDR3 is TGTGCCAGCAGTGATGGACAGGGAGACACTGAAGCTTTCTTT. Translated: CASSDGQGDTEAFF.

This clonotype was seen a handful of times. CDR3 in amino acids: CASSLVAAFTGELFF. The DNA of the CDR3 is TGTGCCAGCAGCTTAGTGGCGGCGTTTACCGGGGAGCTGTTTTTT. This chain links TRBV7-2 with TRBJ2-2; D remains ambiguous. The germline V gene has CDR1 SGHTA and CDR2 FQGNSA. V lost 1 base, J lost 5 bases, and 11 bases lay in between. The length of the CDR3 is 15 residues. Full variable domain (rest looked up from reference TRBV7-2 and TRBJ2-2): GAGVSQSPSNKVTEKGKDVELRCDPISGHTALYWYRQSLGQGLEFLIYFQGNSAPDKSGLPSDRFSAERTGGSVSTLTIQRTQQEDSAVYLCASSLVAAFTGELFFGEGSRLTVL.

The chain couples TRBV6-6 to TRBJ2-7; no firm D call. CDR1 and CDR2 (germline): MNHNY, SVGAGI (reference sequence). Trimming pared 6 bases from V and 3 bases from J, leaving 9 bases between. The CDR3 consists of 12 residues. The CDR3 loop reads CASSGPSYEQYV. In DNA, the CDR3 is TGTGCCAGCAGCGGACCGAGCTACGAGCAGTACGTC.

The gene calls are TRBV6-1 and TRBJ2-7; TRBD1 matches 7 bases. The germline V gene has CDR1 MNHNS and CDR2 SASEGT. CDR3 length: 13 amino acids. J lost 1 base, V lost 8 bases, and 5 bases had no gene match. The CDR3: CASRRQGSYEQYV. In DNA, the CDR3 is TGTGCCAGCCGGAGACAGGGTTCCTACGAGCAGTACGTC.

The chain has TRBV6-1 and TRBJ1-4, with no clear D. The CDR3 is 14 residues long. Per the germline V gene, CDR1 is MNHNS and CDR2 is SASEGT. V was cut by 2 bases and J by 4 bases, with 8 bases left in between. CDR3 protein: CASSESGSNEKLFF. CDR3 sequence (DNA): TGTGCCAGCAGTGAATCCGGGAGTAATGAAAAACTGTTTTTT.